A single sample gave rise to the 27 T cell receptor beta chains below, sequenced in a study of blood T cells in healthy people across ages. The second PCR ran 7 to 11 cycles with a sample-barcoded 5' primer and J-beta primers. Each CDR3 protein is one row after TCRdb ran MiXCR on the 5' RACE reads. Of around 900,000 distinct CDR3 sequences listed, approximately 50% are singletons. The specimen was blood. These receptors were collected from a woman in her sixties or seventies in good health.

The chain is built from TRBV7-9 and TRBJ2-7, with a tentative D call TRBD1 (6 bases). There are 16 residues in the CDR3. Germline CDR1 is SEHNR and CDR2 is FQNEAQ (reference sequence). Between the trimmed V and J ends, which lost 1 base and 3 bases, there was a span of 16 bases. The CDR3 DNA follows: TGTGCCAGCAGCTTAGGGAGAGGGGGAGTGAACTACGAGCAGTACTTC. It codes for CASSLGRGGVNYEQYF.

The CDR3 nucleotides are TGTGCCAGCAGCTTCGGTTCTGTCTACAATGAGCAGTTCTTC. Translation gives CASSFGSVYNEQFF. The chain joins TRBV11-2 to TRBJ2-1; D is unclear. V was cut by 3 bases and J by 3 bases, with 9 bases left in between. CDR3 length: 14 residues. CDR1 and CDR2 (germline): SGHAT, FQNNGV. Full variable domain (outside the CDR3, taken from reference TRBV11-2 and TRBJ2-1): EAGVAQSPRYKIIEKRQSVAFWCNPISGHATLYWYQQILGQGPKLLIQFQNNGVVDDSQLPKDRFSAERLKGVDSTLKIQPAKLEDSAVYLCASSFGSVYNEQFFGPGTRLTVL.

This clonotype was seen a single time. The genes are TRBV4-1 and TRBJ2-1; D possibly corresponds to TRBD2 (5 bases). V gave up 2 bases and J gave up 14 bases, with 16 bases separating them. CDR1 is MGHRA and CDR2 is YSYEKL in the germline V gene. The CDR3 has 13 amino acids. The CDR3 coding sequence is TGCGCCAGCAGCCAACCTGCTGACCCGGGGAAGTTCTTC. It translates to CASSQPADPGKFF.

The chain carries TRBV7-8 and TRBJ2-1; a possible D gene is TRBD2 (6 bases). Trimming cost V 7 bases and J 4 bases, with 20 bases left between them. CDR1 SGHVS and CDR2 FQNEAQ come from the germline V gene. This CDR3 has 16 amino acids. In nucleotides, the CDR3 is TGTGCCAGCACCCCAGAACCGAGGGACTTGTACAATGAGCAGTTCTTC. This translates into CASTPEPRDLYNEQFF.

The chain joins TRBV12-5 to TRBJ2-5; D call uncertain. From germline, CDR1 is LGHNT and CDR2 FRNRAP. The CDR3 has 14 residues. V lost 6 bases and J lost 1, with 12 bases in between. The CDR3 DNA follows: TGTGCTAGTGGCGACGGCGGTCCCCAAGAGACCCAGTACTTC. It specifies CASGDGGPQETQYF.

The V gene is TRBV7-9, the J gene TRBJ2-1, with D perhaps given as TRBD1 or TRBD2 (5 bases each). Germline assignment: CDR1 SEHNR and CDR2 FQNEAQ (reference sequence). The CDR3 extends over 15 amino acids. Trimming took off 7 bases at V and 7 bases at J, with 20 bases between the two ends. The CDR3 loop is CASTTNWGSRNEQFF. CDR3 nucleotides: TGTGCCAGCACCACAAACTGGGGGTCGAGGAATGAGCAGTTCTTC.

In nucleotides, the CDR3 is TGTGCCATCAGTGAGTCGGACGCGGGAAATAATTCACCCCTCCACTTT. Its translation is CAISESDAGNNSPLHF. The gene calls are TRBV10-3 and TRBJ1-6; unclear D gene. Germline values: CDR1 ENHRY, CDR2 SYGVKD. Trimming removed 0 bases at V and 5 bases at J, with 11 bases between. CDR3 length equals 16 residues.

J is TRBJ2-7 and V is TRBV14; the D gene is possibly TRBD1 (6 bases). The CDR3 is made up of 15 amino acids. Germline V gene lookup returns CDR1 SGHDN and CDR2 FVKESK. V was shortened by 1 base and J by 3 bases, with 13 bases between the two germline ends. The CDR3 DNA is TGTGCCAGCAGCCAAGGGGCGACAGGAGTCTACGAGCAGTACTTC. Translating gives CASSQGATGVYEQYF.

The chain carries TRBV6-2 or TRBV6-3 and TRBJ2-5, with TRBD2 matching over 8 bases. CDR3 size: 15 residues. CDR1 and CDR2 from the germline V gene are MNHEY and SVGEGT. Unmatched junction bases numbered 5, after V lost 4 bases and J lost 1 base. The CDR3 protein is CASSSRAGGQETQYF. CDR3 in DNA: TGTGCCAGCAGTTCGCGGGCGGGGGGCCAAGAGACCCAGTACTTC.

CDR3 region: CASSTGALQETQYF. CDR3 in DNA: TGTGCCAGCAGTACAGGGGCCCTCCAAGAGACCCAGTACTTC. J is TRBJ2-5 and V is TRBV28; 7 bases line up with TRBD1. CDR1 MDHEN and CDR2 SYDVKM come from the germline V gene. V shed 5 bases, J shed 1 base, and the junction held 4 bases outside the gene matches. The CDR3 is 14 amino acids.

This clonotype came up a few times. This chain links TRBV30 with TRBJ1-2; no clear D. Germline V CDR1 and CDR2: GTSNPN, SVGIG (reference sequence). The CDR3 length is 12 residues. Trimming took off 2 bases at V and 7 bases at J, with 11 bases between the two ends. CDR3 amino acids: CAWSMRGSGYTF. As DNA, the CDR3 is TGTGCCTGGAGTATGAGAGGTAGTGGCTACACCTTC. The full variable domain, in which reference TRBV30 and TRBJ1-2 provide the parts outside the CDR3, is SQTIHQWPATLVQPVGSPLSLECTVEGTSNPNLYWYRQAAGRGLQLLFYSVGIGQISSEVPQNLSASRPQDRQFILSSKKLLLSDSGFYLCAWSMRGSGYTFGSGTRLTVV.

The chain employs TRBV3-1 and TRBJ2-7; 7 nucleotides line up with TRBD2. With 8 bases clipped from V and 2 bases from J, the junction kept 12 bases outside the gene matches. Per germline, CDR1 LGHDT and CDR2 YNNKEL (reference sequence). This CDR3 has 15 amino acids. CDR3 in amino acids: CASGIGRAMTYEQYF. The CDR3, as DNA: TGTGCCAGCGGAATTGGGAGGGCAATGACCTACGAGCAGTACTTC.

The chain combines TRBV20-1 with TRBJ2-3; 13 nucleotides line up with TRBD2. Trimming removed 7 bases from V and 9 bases from J; junction bases left unmatched: 16. Germline lookup yields CDR1 DFQATT and CDR2 SNEGSKA (reference sequence). This CDR3 contains 16 residues. The CDR3 DNA reads as TGCAGTGTTACTTCTAGCGGACTAGCGGGAGTTGACACGCAGTATTTT. Translating it yields CSVTSSGLAGVDTQYF.

The V and J genes are TRBV3-1 and TRBJ1-1; D not certain. Looked up from germline, CDR1 is LGHDT and CDR2 is YNNKEL (reference sequence). The CDR3 runs 13 residues. Trimming removed 8 bases from V and 0 bases from J, with 10 bases in between. Written as DNA, the CDR3 is TGTGCCAGCGGACGGAACCTGAACACTGAAGCTTTCTTT. This translates into CASGRNLNTEAFF. The full variable domain, in which reference TRBV3-1 and TRBJ1-1 provide the parts outside the CDR3, is DTAVSQTPKYLVTQMGNDKSIKCEQNLGHDTMYWYKQDSKKFLKIMFSYNNKELIINETVPNRFSPKSPDKAHLNLHINSLELGDSAVYFCASGRNLNTEAFFGQGTRLTVV.

The V and J genes are TRBV10-3 and TRBJ2-4; TRBD2 aligns across 10 bases. TRBJ2-7 explains the end of the DNA better; the J call may be wrong. From germline, CDR1 is ENHRY and CDR2 SYGVKD. This CDR3 comprises 14 residues. The CDR3 is CAIKTGTSDYEQYF. CDR3 DNA sequence: TGTGCCATCAAAACCGGGACTAGCGACTACGAGCAGTACTTC.

This clonotype has a count of ten or more. This chain connects TRBV5-1 to TRBJ2-1; 11 bases are a match to TRBD2. CDR1 is SGHRS and CDR2 is YFSETQ in the germline V gene. J was trimmed by 7 bases and V by 4 bases; bases with no gene match: 7. There are 15 residues in the CDR3. The CDR3 DNA reads TGCGCCAGCAGCCCACTAGCGGGAGTTAGTAATGAGCAGTTCTTC. Protein: CASSPLAGVSNEQFF. The variable domain in full, completed from reference TRBV5-1 and TRBJ2-1, reads KAGVTQTPRYLIKTRGQQVTLSCSPISGHRSVSWYQQTPGQGLQFLFEYFSETQRNKGNFPGRFSGRQFSNSRSEMNVSTLELGDSALYLCASSPLAGVSNEQFFGPGTRLTVL.

This clonotype was found many times. The CDR3 nucleotides read TGTGCCAGCAGTCCACTAGGATCCTACGAGCAGTACTTC. Residues: CASSPLGSYEQYF. This rearrangement joins TRBV3-1 to TRBJ2-7, with a possible D match to TRBD2 (5 bases). The CDR3 has 13 amino acids. V dropped 6 bases and J dropped 1 base, with 10 bases sitting between them. CDR1 LGHDT and CDR2 YNNKEL come from the germline V gene (reference sequence).

The chain has TRBV4-3 and TRBJ2-5, with a possible D match to TRBD1 (7 bases). CDR3 size: 16 residues. V lost 1 base, J lost 0 bases, and 12 bases lay in between. Germline CDR1 LGHNA, CDR2 YSLEER. CDR3 bases: TGCGCCAGCAGCCAAGGGAGGGGACAGTACCAAGAGACCCAGTACTTC. Protein: CASSQGRGQYQETQYF.

V is TRBV29-1 and J is TRBJ1-1; D unresolved. The length of the CDR3 is 14 residues. Germline CDR1 SQVTM, CDR2 ANQGSEA. The V and J ends lost 4 bases and 1 base respectively, with 13 bases between them. This CDR3 reads CSVAPWAENTEAFF. The CDR3, as DNA: TGCAGCGTTGCCCCCTGGGCCGAGAACACTGAAGCTTTCTTT.

This chain links TRBV6-5 with TRBJ2-2; TRBD2 aligns across 13 bases. This CDR3 is built from 15 residues. Germline lookup yields CDR1 MNHEY and CDR2 SVGAGI. The V and J ends lost 6 bases and 8 bases, in that order; junction bases with no gene match: 6. CDR3 loop: CASSGLAGVGGELFF. In nucleotides, the CDR3 is TGTGCCAGCAGCGGACTAGCGGGAGTAGGAGGGGAGCTGTTTTTT.

V and J are TRBV12-3 or TRBV12-4 and TRBJ2-1; unclear D gene. The CDR3 has 15 residues. V lost 5 bases and J 12 bases, leaving 23 bases between the germline ends. Written as DNA, the CDR3 is TGTGCCAGCAGTCCCACCGGGTTAACTCGATATGGGCAGTTCTTC. Its protein is CASSPTGLTRYGQFF.

The chain links TRBV15 to TRBJ2-5, with D possibly called TRBD1 or TRBD2 (5 bases each). Trimming left V 3 bases short and J 1 base short, with 12 bases between. This CDR3 has 15 amino acids. Germline CDR1 LNHNV, CDR2 YYDKDF (reference sequence). The CDR3 coding sequence is TGTGCCACCAGCAGTTACGGGGCCTCCCAAGAGACCCAGTACTTC. It encodes CATSSYGASQETQYF.

This clonotype has only a few counts. The V and J genes are TRBV12-3 or TRBV12-4 and TRBJ2-5, with 9 bases matching TRBD1. The CDR3 consists of 15 residues. Unmatched junction bases numbered 7, after V lost 7 bases and J lost 1 base. As DNA, the CDR3 is TGTGCCAGCATTCTCGGACAGGGGATCCAAGAGACCCAGTACTTC. It is translated as CASILGQGIQETQYF.

The chain is built from TRBV6-1 and TRBJ2-1, with a tentative D call TRBD2 (6 bases). Germline assignment: CDR1 MNHNS and CDR2 SASEGT. V gave up 6 bases and J gave up 9 bases, with 12 bases separating them. The CDR3 has 12 amino acids. The CDR3 is CASRGDSSEQFF. The CDR3 DNA reads TGTGCCAGCAGAGGGGACTCGAGTGAGCAGTTCTTC.

This clonotype occurred a few times. The rearrangement links TRBV7-9 to TRBJ2-1, with 13 positions matching TRBD2. V lost 2 bases and J lost 7; bases outside the gene matches: 8. In germline, CDR1 is SEHNR, CDR2 FQNEAQ (reference sequence). This CDR3 has 17 amino acids. The CDR3 sequence: CASSLSSGTSGTNEQFF. The CDR3 nucleotides are TGTGCCAGCAGCTTATCCTCCGGGACTAGCGGGACTAATGAGCAGTTCTTC.

The CDR3: CASSRHGRAYEQYF. The CDR3 region has the DNA TGTGCCAGCAGTCGTCATGGCAGGGCGTACGAGCAGTACTTC. The J gene is TRBJ2-7, the V gene TRBV25-1; tentatively, D is TRBD1 (5 bases). The CDR3 covers 14 residues. Germline V gene sequence: CDR1 MGHDK, CDR2 SYGVNS. The V end lost 5 bases, the J end lost 4 bases, and 15 bases lay between the germline ends.

This clonotype was seen at least ten times. This chain joins TRBV29-1 and TRBJ1-2, with D possibly TRBD1 on 6 matching bases. Germline CDR1 SQVTM, CDR2 ANQGSEA. The CDR3 loop spans 11 amino acids. The V end was cut by 3 bases, the J end by 7 bases, with 9 bases between. This CDR3 reads CSVEGASGYTF. Here the CDR3 DNA reads TGCAGCGTTGAGGGGGCGAGTGGCTACACCTTC.